This is a list of T cell receptor beta chains from one sample in a study of CD8 T cells in ankylosing spondylitis. TCRdb itself ran the 5' RACE reads through MiXCR, one entry per CDR3 protein. The data show some 240,000 distinct CDR3 sequences, with roughly 8.6% seen just once and approximately 6.3% held by the top ten. Sample: blood, either unsorted or a sorted T cell fraction (not recorded which). The receptors derive from a male donor with ankylosing spondylitis or in good health (not recorded which). Both conserved end residues are part of each CDR3. The D gene is left open where the match is weak. Expanded clones are given a class, and other clones once, few, many or no size at all.

v_call	j_call	cdr3_length	clone_size	d_call	cdr3_aa	cdr3_nt
TRBV6-1	TRBJ2-3	16	few	TRBD2	CASSKVAGDSTDTQYF	TGTGCCAGCTCCAAGGTAGCGGGAGATAGCACAGATACGCAGTATTTT
TRBV10-3	TRBJ2-3	14	medium-sized	TRBD2	CAIAVGGSTDTQYF	TGTGCCATTGCCGTGGGAGGGAGCACAGATACGCAGTATTTT
TRBV20-1	TRBJ2-1	12	.	TRBD2	CSARGLADEQFF	TGCAGTGCCCGGGGACTAGCGGATGAGCAGTTCTTC
TRBV20-1	TRBJ2-3	14	.	TRBD1	CSAQTGGFGDTQYF	TGCAGTGCCCAGACAGGGGGCTTTGGAGATACGCAGTATTTT
TRBV9	TRBJ1-6	15	.	TRBD1	CASSGAGTDNSPLHF	TGTGCCAGCAGCGGAGCCGGGACAGATAATTCACCCCTCCACTTT
TRBV12-3/TRBV12-4	TRBJ2-5	12	many	.	CASSLAPQTQYF	TGTGCCAGCAGTTTAGCCCCCCAGACCCAGTACTTC
TRBV6-1	TRBJ2-3	16	.	TRBD1	CASSSLTGAPTDTQYF	TGTGCCAGCAGCTCCCTGACAGGGGCCCCCACAGATACGCAGTATTTT
TRBV5-5	TRBJ1-5	16	.	TRBD1	CASSLASGQGWQPQHF	TGTGCCAGCAGCTTGGCGTCGGGACAGGGCTGGCAGCCCCAGCATTTT
TRBV3-1	TRBJ2-3	15	many	TRBD1	CASSLGTGTTDTQYF	TGTGCCAGCAGCCTCGGGACAGGGACCACAGATACGCAGTATTTT
TRBV6-5	TRBJ2-7	14	many	TRBD1	CASSSRQGIGEQYF	TGTGCCAGCAGTTCCCGACAGGGGATAGGCGAGCAGTACTTC
TRBV7-8	TRBJ1-1	13	.	.	CASSSLKVVEAFF	TGTGCCAGCAGCTCCCTGAAGGTCGTTGAAGCTTTCTTT
TRBV5-1	TRBJ2-3	18	many	TRBD2	CASSFGTSGDSWADTQYF	TGCGCCAGCAGCTTCGGGACTAGCGGGGACTCATGGGCAGATACGCAGTATTTT
TRBV7-9	TRBJ1-2	13	many	.	CASSLSRGHGYTF	TGTGCCAGCAGCTTGAGTCGGGGACATGGCTACACCTTC
TRBV7-2	TRBJ1-1	16	many	TRBD1	CASSLAGTGVNTEAFF	TGTGCCAGCAGCTTAGCGGGGACAGGGGTGAACACTGAAGCTTTCTTT
TRBV7-9	TRBJ1-3	16	many	TRBD1	CASSSAGTGHGNTIYF	TGTGCCAGCAGCTCCGCCGGGACAGGGCATGGAAACACCATATATTTT
TRBV20-1	TRBJ2-3	13	many	.	CSARSFREDTQYF	TGCAGTGCTAGGTCTTTCAGGGAAGATACGCAGTATTTT
TRBV20-1	TRBJ2-5	13	many	.	CSASDVLGETQYF	TGCAGTGCTAGCGACGTCTTGGGGGAGACCCAGTACTTC
TRBV7-9	TRBJ2-7	15	many	.	CASSPRVVGTYEQYF	TGTGCCAGCAGCCCGAGGGTAGTAGGGACCTACGAGCAGTACTTC
TRBV12-3/TRBV12-4	TRBJ1-2	13	many	.	CASTQELGDGYTF	TGTGCCAGCACCCAGGAACTGGGGGATGGCTACACCTTC
TRBV29-1	TRBJ1-2	15	many	.	CSVDLGGGADYGYTF	TGCAGCGTTGATCTTGGCGGAGGCGCCGACTATGGCTACACCTTC
TRBV7-2	TRBJ1-3	17	many	.	CASSLGPLSSSGNTIYF	TGTGCCAGCAGCTTAGGGCCCCTCTCTAGCTCTGGAAACACCATATATTTT
TRBV20-1	TRBJ1-5	18	.	TRBD1	CSARPPEQGGVRVQPQHF	TGCAGTGCTAGACCCCCGGAACAGGGGGGGGTCCGGGTTCAGCCCCAGCATTTT
TRBV30	TRBJ1-1	14	many	.	CAWRQGYGNTEAFF	TGTGCCTGGCGGCAGGGCTATGGAAACACTGAAGCTTTCTTT
TRBV7-2	TRBJ2-3	16	few	.	CASGRTGEVHTDTQYF	TGTGCCAGCGGTCGAACGGGAGAGGTACACACAGATACGCAGTATTTT
TRBV4-3	TRBJ2-3	15	few	.	CASSQGQALPRTQYF	TGCGCCAGCAGCCAAGGACAGGCCCTGCCGAGGACGCAGTATTTT
TRBV7-2	TRBJ1-1	14	many	.	CASSLARLNTEAFF	TGTGCCAGCAGCTTAGCAAGGCTGAACACTGAAGCTTTCTTT
TRBV20-1	TRBJ2-1	14	many	.	CSARFRGATHEQFF	TGCAGTGCTAGGTTCCGGGGGGCAACACATGAGCAGTTCTTC
TRBV5-1	TRBJ2-2	17	many	.	CASSFRSEAPNTGELFF	TGCGCCAGCAGCTTTCGTAGCGAGGCCCCGAACACCGGGGAGCTGTTTTTT
TRBV27	TRBJ1-1	14	many	.	CASSLTAMNTEAFF	TGTGCCAGCAGTTTAACAGCCATGAACACTGAAGCTTTCTTT